This paragraph reports one TCR beta chain. This specimen comes from a study of beta chain features in type 1 diabetes. CDR3 length: 15 residues. Trimming at V came to 5 bases and at J to 2 bases, leaving 5 bases not matched to a gene. The germline V gene encodes CDR1 SGHTA and CDR2 FQGTGA. All of the isolated RNA was reverse transcribed, so expressed TCRB transcripts were sequenced. Sequencing of stem cell-like memory T cell samples yielded around 1 million reads on average. Profiled with immunoSEQ multiplex PCR; TCRdb holds only in-frame clones, not every one. The sample contains some 99,000 clones, less than 40% of which appear only once.

This TCR was recovered from a woman aged 18-29 years in good health. The rearrangement joins TRBV7-3 to TRBJ1-5, with 8 bases identical to TRBD1. Material for sequencing was stem cell memory CD4+ T cells from blood. The chain's CDR3 is CASSRTGFGNQPQHF. CDR3 coding DNA: TGTGCCAGCAGCCGGACAGGGTTCGGCAATCAGCCCCAGCATTTT.